Below are 27 T cell receptor beta chains sequenced from a single sample in a study of shared clonotypes between healthy human individuals. The assay was immunoSEQ multiplex PCR, and TCRdb's table has in-frame clones only and misses some. The sample has a few million clones, around 90% seen once; the top ten hold approximately 0.39%. Material: naive CD4+ T cells from PBMCs. Subset specified: CD45RA+ positively selected. The receptors shown here come from a man aged 18 to 29 in good health. Some clones in this sample may be carry-over from other donors' samples.

The rearrangement uses TRBV6-1 and TRBJ2-7; weak D call: TRBD1 (5 bases). Germline V lookup: CDR1 MNHNS, CDR2 SASEGT. The CDR3 totals 13 residues. Trimming pared 5 bases from V and 2 bases from J, leaving 10 bases between. In DNA, the CDR3 is TGTGCCAGCAGTAAACAGGAGACCTACGAGCAGTACTTC. Translating it yields CASSKQETYEQYF.

V usage is TRBV10-3 and J usage is TRBJ1-4; possibly TRBD1 for D (6 bases). The CDR3 has 14 amino acids. Germline V lookup: CDR1 ENHRY, CDR2 SYGVKD. V was clipped by 3 bases and J by 8 bases, with 13 bases between them. CDR3 sequence: CAISDSQGGEKLFF. DNA of the CDR3: TGTGCCATCAGTGATTCACAGGGTGGCGAAAAACTGTTTTTT.

V gene TRBV9 combines with J gene TRBJ1-3, with TRBD1 matching over 9 bases. V was clipped by 4 bases and J by 4 bases; unmatched bases: 6. The CDR3 contains 15 residues. Looked up from germline, CDR1 is SGDLS and CDR2 is YYNGEE. The CDR3 is CASSPTGGVGNTIYF. The DNA for the CDR3 is TGTGCCAGCAGCCCCACAGGGGGCGTAGGAAACACCATATATTTT.

This rearrangement joins TRBV6-5 to TRBJ2-7; TRBD1 might be the D (5 bases). Germline values: CDR1 MNHEY, CDR2 SVGAGI. The V and J ends lost 5 bases and 7 bases respectively, with 15 bases between them. There are 13 residues in the CDR3. This CDR3 reads CASSPGLSGEQYF. CDR3 in DNA: TGTGCCAGCAGTCCAGGGTTATCGGGTGAGCAGTACTTC.

This chain connects TRBV5-5 to TRBJ2-1, with 12 positions matching TRBD2. The germline CDR1 and CDR2 sequences are SGHKS and YYEKEE (reference sequence). The V gene end was trimmed by 4 bases and the J gene end by 5 bases; junction bases not matched to a gene: 7. This CDR3 comprises 16 residues. CDR3 nucleotides: TGTGCCAGCAGCCAGGCCCGGACTAGCGGGAACAATGAGCAGTTCTTC. Protein sequence: CASSQARTSGNNEQFF. Complete variable domain (other parts from reference TRBV5-5 and TRBJ2-1): DAGVTQSPTHLIKTRGQQVTLRCSPISGHKSVSWYQQVLGQGPQFIFQYYEKEERGRGNFPDRFSARQFPNYSSELNVNALLLGDSALYLCASSQARTSGNNEQFFGPGTRLTVL.

J is TRBJ2-7 and V is TRBV9; TRBD2 might be the D (6 bases). Germline lookup yields CDR1 SGDLS and CDR2 YYNGEE. The ends were cut back, 0 bases at V and 6 bases at J, with 16 bases in the middle. The CDR3 has 15 amino acids. The CDR3 bases are TGTGCCAGCAGCGTAGACAATGCAGGGAGGCGCGAGCAGTACTTC. Its protein is CASSVDNAGRREQYF.

This chain connects TRBV28 to TRBJ2-7; TRBD1 agrees at 7 bases. CDR1 MDHEN and CDR2 SYDVKM come from the germline V gene. The CDR3 has 14 amino acids. J gave up 3 bases and V 4 bases, and 6 bases lay outside the gene matches. CDR3 coding DNA: TGTGCCAGCAGTTCTTCCGGGACAGACTACGAGCAGTACTTC. Protein: CASSSSGTDYEQYF.

This rearrangement joins TRBV20-1 to TRBJ2-7; D may be TRBD1 (6 bases). Trimming removed 5 bases from V and 5 bases from J, with 10 bases in between. This CDR3 contains 11 residues. Germline lookup yields CDR1 DFQATT and CDR2 SNEGSKA (reference sequence). The CDR3 DNA is TGCAGTGCTGGGGGCCGGGACGAGCAGTACTTC. Amino acids: CSAGGRDEQYF.

The chain has TRBV5-1 and TRBJ1-3; possible D gene TRBD1, 5 bases. Germline V CDR1 and CDR2: SGHRS, YFSETQ. This CDR3 region has 14 residues. V was cut by 4 bases and J by 4 bases, with 12 bases left in between. The CDR3 spells CASSRGGSGNTIYF. CDR3 nucleotide sequence: TGCGCCAGCAGCCGCGGGGGGTCAGGAAACACCATATATTTT. The complete variable domain, with remaining parts taken from reference TRBV5-1 and TRBJ1-3, reads KAGVTQTPRYLIKTRGQQVTLSCSPISGHRSVSWYQQTPGQGLQFLFEYFSETQRNKGNFPGRFSGRQFSNSRSEMNVSTLELGDSALYLCASSRGGSGNTIYFGEGSWLTVV.

As regards this clone: Other DNA sequences in this sample translate to the same CDR3. The V call is TRBV19, the J call TRBJ2-3, with a weak D call TRBD2 (6 bases). There are 14 residues in the CDR3. The germline V gene has CDR1 LNHDA and CDR2 SQIVND (reference sequence). The V end was cut by 2 bases, the J end by 3 bases, with 9 bases between. DNA of the CDR3: TGTGCCAGTAGTATAAATGGGGGGACAGATACGCAGTATTTT. Its protein is CASSINGGTDTQYF.

The CDR3 DNA follows: TGTGCCAGCTCACCAGGGGACAGGGGGCTTTACACTGAAGCTTTCTTT. The encoded protein is CASSPGDRGLYTEAFF. The rearrangement joins TRBV18 to TRBJ1-1, with 12 bases identical to TRBD1. CDR1 is KGHSH, CDR2 LQKENI, per germline. Unmatched junction bases numbered 4, after V lost 2 bases and J lost 3 bases. CDR3 length equals 16 residues.

The chain has TRBV28 and TRBJ1-4, with D tentatively TRBD1 (5 bases). CDR1 is MDHEN, CDR2 SYDVKM, per germline. The CDR3 is made up of 15 amino acids. V gave up 5 bases and J gave up 8 bases, with 18 bases separating them. The CDR3 loop reads CASSSGTSSREKLFF. The CDR3 DNA reads as TGTGCCAGCAGTAGCGGGACCTCGTCGCGAGAAAAACTGTTTTTT.

The rearrangement joins TRBV5-1 to TRBJ1-3; D uncertain. The V gene lost 4 bases and the J gene lost 2 bases, with 16 bases spanning the gap. The length of the CDR3 is 16 residues. The germline V gene encodes CDR1 SGHRS and CDR2 YFSETQ. CDR3 region: CASSQDWRRAGNTIYF. The CDR3 DNA is TGCGCCAGCAGCCAGGACTGGAGAAGGGCTGGAAACACCATATATTTT. Full variable domain (outside the CDR3, taken from reference TRBV5-1 and TRBJ1-3): KAGVTQTPRYLIKTRGQQVTLSCSPISGHRSVSWYQQTPGQGLQFLFEYFSETQRNKGNFPGRFSGRQFSNSRSEMNVSTLELGDSALYLCASSQDWRRAGNTIYFGEGSWLTVV.

In DNA form, the CDR3 reads TGTGCCAGCAGCTTATGGGGTTTTCTGGGGGGTAGCTCCTACAATGAGCAGTTCTTC. Translating gives CASSLWGFLGGSSYNEQFF. This rearrangement joins TRBV7-2 to TRBJ2-1; weak D call: TRBD2 (6 bases). The V gene lost 2 bases and the J gene lost 0 bases, with 20 bases spanning the gap. Germline V gene lookup returns CDR1 SGHTA and CDR2 FQGNSA. This CDR3 has 19 residues.

This clone was observed a single time. V and J are TRBV6-5 and TRBJ2-7; TRBD1 aligns across 9 bases. Germline loops: CDR1 MNHEY, CDR2 SVGAGI. The CDR3 has 12 residues. V lost 4 bases and J lost 12; bases outside the gene matches: 7. CDR3 DNA sequence: TGTGCCAGCAGTTCCGGACAGGGGTATACGTACTTC. Residues: CASSSGQGYTYF.

The chain couples TRBV11-3 to TRBJ2-2; 8 nucleotides match TRBD2. The V gene end was trimmed by 2 bases and the J gene end by 2 bases; junction bases not matched to a gene: 4. The CDR3 runs to 16 residues. Germline CDR1 is SGHNT and CDR2 is YENEEA. CDR3: CASSLMSGSNTGELFF. In DNA form, the CDR3 reads TGTGCCAGCAGCTTAATGAGCGGGAGTAACACCGGGGAGCTGTTTTTT. The entire variable domain, with the rest obtained from reference TRBV11-3 and TRBJ2-2, is as follows: EAGVVQSPRYKIIEKKQPVAFWCNPISGHNTLYWYLQNLGQGPELLIRYENEEAVDDSQLPKDRFSAERLKGVDSTLKIQPAELGDSAVYLCASSLMSGSNTGELFFGEGSRLTVL.

The rearrangement links TRBV18 to TRBJ2-3, with TRBD2 matching over 9 bases. V lost 0 bases and J lost 4; bases outside the gene matches: 5. The CDR3 has 16 residues. In germline, CDR1 is KGHSH, CDR2 LQKENI. CDR3 loop: CASSPPSGRFADTQYF. In nucleotides, the CDR3 is TGTGCCAGCTCACCACCTAGCGGGAGATTCGCAGATACGCAGTATTTT. The full variable domain, rest sourced from reference TRBV18 and TRBJ2-3, is NAGVMQNPRHLVRRRGQEARLRCSPMKGHSHVYWYRQLPEEGLKFMVYLQKENIIDESGMPKERFSAEFPKEGPSILRIQQVVRGDSAAYFCASSPPSGRFADTQYFGPGTRLTVL.

The chain uses TRBV2 and TRBJ2-2; TRBD2 is a possible D gene (5 bases). The CDR3 totals 16 residues. Germline V gene data show CDR1 as SNHLY and CDR2 as FYNNEI. V was trimmed by 6 bases and J by 3 bases, leaving 17 bases between them. The chain's CDR3 is CASSIGLSFDTGELFF. The CDR3 nucleotides are TGTGCCAGCAGCATTGGACTGTCCTTCGACACCGGGGAGCTGTTTTTT.

The chain combines TRBV5-1 with TRBJ1-1, with TRBD1 matching 10 bases. This CDR3 is built from 13 residues. Germline CDR1 reads SGHRS; CDR2 reads YFSETQ. V shed 4 bases, J shed 10 bases, and the junction held 7 bases outside the gene matches. The CDR3 here is CASSRRDRGSAFF. CDR3 DNA: TGCGCCAGCAGCCGACGGGACAGGGGTTCAGCTTTCTTT.

This chain joins TRBV6-5 and TRBJ2-3, with a tentative D call TRBD2 (5 bases). Germline V CDR1 and CDR2: MNHEY, SVGAGI. The V end lost 0 bases, the J end lost 1 base, and 11 bases lay between the germline ends. The CDR3 has 16 residues. Here the CDR3 DNA reads TGTGCCAGCAGTTACTCCATAGCGTCGGGCACAGATACGCAGTATTTT. Its protein product is CASSYSIASGTDTQYF.

This rearrangement joins TRBV7-9 to TRBJ1-4; tentatively, D is TRBD1 (5 bases). The germline V gene encodes CDR1 SEHNR and CDR2 FQNEAQ (reference sequence). The CDR3 has 14 amino acids. Trimming took 4 bases from V and 5 from J, leaving 11 bases between them. The DNA for the CDR3 is TGTGCCAGCAGCTCACCGGGACGGAATGAAAAACTGTTTTTT. Residues: CASSSPGRNEKLFF.

The CDR3 nucleotides read TGTGCCATACGACTAGCGGGAGAGTCAGATACGCAGTATTTT. It codes for CAIRLAGESDTQYF. This chain links TRBV10-3 with TRBJ2-3; 12 positions match TRBD2. Losses at the gene ends were 9 bases for V and 4 bases for J; bases not matched to a gene: 5. The CDR3 is 14 residues long. In germline, CDR1 is ENHRY, CDR2 SYGVKD.

The chain joins TRBV5-1 to TRBJ2-1, with 9 bases that match TRBD2. There are 14 residues in the CDR3. The ends lost 4 bases at V and 8 bases at J; junction bases unmatched: 7. Germline values: CDR1 SGHRS, CDR2 YFSETQ. In DNA form, the CDR3 reads TGCGCCAGCAGCGCCGGGACTAGCATCTATGAGCAGTTCTTC. It codes for CASSAGTSIYEQFF.

This chain links TRBV28 with TRBJ2-1, with 8 bases identical to TRBD1. Per the germline V gene, CDR1 is MDHEN and CDR2 is SYDVKM. The junction had 3 bases not matched to a gene; V was cut back by 3 bases and J by 2 bases. The length of the CDR3 is 15 residues. CDR3 DNA sequence: TGTGCCAGCAGTTTGGGGGACAGGACCTACAATGAGCAGTTCTTC. It is translated as CASSLGDRTYNEQFF.

This chain links TRBV5-1 with TRBJ2-3; maybe TRBD2 (5 bases). V gave up 1 base and J gave up 5 bases, with 11 bases separating them. The V gene's germline CDR1 is SGHRS and CDR2 YFSETQ. The CDR3 length is 14 residues. The CDR3 loop is CASSLPMAGDTQYF. The CDR3 coding sequence is TGCGCCAGCAGCTTGCCTATGGCGGGAGATACGCAGTATTTT.

Note on this clone: This specimen includes other DNA sequences encoding the same CDR3. This chain uses TRBV28 with TRBJ2-7; no reliable D call. Germline CDR1 is MDHEN and CDR2 is SYDVKM. Trimming removed 5 bases from V and 1 base from J, with 6 bases in between. The length of the CDR3 is 12 residues. CDR3 in amino acids: CASSTLSYEQYF. The DNA of the CDR3 is TGTGCCAGCAGTACCCTGTCCTACGAGCAGTACTTC.

This clone was counted once. This chain connects TRBV10-3 to TRBJ1-2; D remains unclear. This CDR3 has 12 residues. Trimming shortened V by 6 bases and J by 8 bases, and 13 bases separated the two germline ends. CDR1 is ENHRY and CDR2 is SYGVKD in the germline V gene. CDR3: CAISRAPGGYTF. The CDR3 DNA reads TGTGCCATCAGCCGAGCTCCGGGCGGCTACACCTTC.